A single sample is the source of the 19 T cell receptor beta chains below, sequenced in a study of patients and donors after allogeneic stem cell transplantation. In TCRdb, the RT-PCR reads were re-called with MiXCR into one record per CDR3 protein. The repertoire holds about 200,000 distinct CDR3 sequences, with around two fifths as singletons. The sample comprised blood, either unsorted or a sorted T cell fraction (not recorded which). The receptors shown here come from a human donor who was either an allogeneic HSCT recipient or a stem cell or donor lymphocyte infusion donor (not recorded which). It is not recorded whose cells these are; they may come from a transplant donor.

This clonotype has a handful of counts. This rearrangement joins TRBV10-3 to TRBJ1-2; D is unclear. Trimming pared 2 bases from V and 4 bases from J, leaving 11 bases between. Germline lookup yields CDR1 ENHRY and CDR2 SYGVKD. There are 14 residues in the CDR3. Here the CDR3 reads CAISEAALPYGYTF. The CDR3, as DNA: TGTGCCATCAGTGAGGCAGCCCTTCCCTATGGCTACACCTTC.

This clonotype was observed a few times. The chain couples TRBV29-1 to TRBJ1-1; no clear D. V lost 3 bases, J lost 1 base, and 3 bases lay in between. The CDR3 sequence is 11 residues long. CDR1 is SQVTM, CDR2 ANQGSEA, per germline. CDR3 DNA sequence: TGCAGCGTTGAGTCGAACACTGAAGCTTTCTTT. The encoded protein is CSVESNTEAFF.

The chain joins TRBV5-1 to TRBJ2-7, with 7 bases that match TRBD1. V shed 4 bases and J 4 bases; nucleotides not matched to a gene: 8. The CDR3 consists of 14 residues. CDR1 is SGHRS, CDR2 YFSETQ, per germline. The CDR3 loop reads CASSPQKGAYEQYF. The DNA for the CDR3 is TGCGCCAGCAGCCCCCAAAAGGGGGCATACGAGCAGTACTTC. Full variable domain (missing parts from reference TRBV5-1 and TRBJ2-7): KAGVTQTPRYLIKTRGQQVTLSCSPISGHRSVSWYQQTPGQGLQFLFEYFSETQRNKGNFPGRFSGRQFSNSRSEMNVSTLELGDSALYLCASSPQKGAYEQYFGPGTRLTVT.

V is TRBV20-1 and J is TRBJ1-6; TRBD1 matches 7 bases. This CDR3 contains 19 residues. The germline V gene encodes CDR1 DFQATT and CDR2 SNEGSKA (reference sequence). Trimming took 0 bases from V and 0 from J; bases not matched to a gene: 11. CDR3 coding DNA: TGCAGTGCTAGAGATTATCAGGACAGGTGGGGCTCCTATAATTCACCCCTCCACTTT. Residues: CSARDYQDRWGSYNSPLHF.

CDR3 nucleotides: TGTGCCAGCAGTTTAGGGGGGCGGGGTAGCAATCAGCCCCAGCATTTT. This translates into CASSLGGRGSNQPQHF. The gene calls are TRBV12-3 or TRBV12-4 and TRBJ1-5; a possible D gene is TRBD1 (6 bases). Trimming removed 1 base from V and 0 bases from J, with 10 bases in between. CDR3 length equals 16 residues.

The sample holds a few counts of this clonotype. The V call is TRBV12-3 or TRBV12-4, the J call TRBJ1-2, with 11 bases aligning to TRBD1. This CDR3 is 17 amino acids long. The trim removed 0 bases at V and 3 bases at J, leaving 6 bases unmatched. This chain's CDR3 is CASSLARWTGGDYGYTF. The CDR3 region has the DNA TGTGCCAGCAGTTTAGCCCGGTGGACAGGGGGCGACTATGGCTACACCTTC.

The chain is built from TRBV6-5 and TRBJ2-5; no clear D. CDR3 length equals 14 residues. CDR1 is MNHEY, CDR2 SVGAGI, per germline. V was pared by 2 bases and J by 5 bases, with 12 bases between. This CDR3 is CASSYEALRETQYF. DNA for the CDR3: TGTGCCAGCAGTTACGAAGCCCTCAGGGAGACCCAGTACTTC.

The V and J genes are TRBV12-3 or TRBV12-4 and TRBJ2-2; D uncertain. Trimming took off 1 base at V and 4 bases at J, with 7 bases between the two ends. The CDR3 sequence is 14 residues long. The CDR3 here is CASSLVGGTGELFF. The CDR3 DNA reads as TGTGCCAGCAGTTTAGTTGGCGGCACCGGGGAGCTGTTTTTT.

This clonotype was counted a few times. The chain combines TRBV12-3 or TRBV12-4 with TRBJ1-1; 11 bases line up with TRBD1. The CDR3 is made up of 15 amino acids. Trimming cost V 4 bases and J 7 bases; bases outside gene matches: 8. This chain's CDR3 is CASSYTRTGGIEAFF. The CDR3 DNA reads TGTGCCAGCAGTTACACGCGGACAGGGGGCATTGAAGCTTTCTTT.

CDR3 coding DNA: TGCGCCAGCAGCCAGGAGGGACCTCACTATGGCTACACCTTC. Its protein is CASSQEGPHYGYTF. This sequence joins TRBV4-1 and TRBJ1-2; TRBD1 might be the D (5 bases). Per the germline V gene, CDR1 is MGHRA and CDR2 is YSYEKL. The CDR3 loop spans 14 amino acids. V was shortened by 3 bases and J by 3 bases, with 11 bases between the two germline ends.

The chain links TRBV7-3 to TRBJ2-4, with a possible D match to TRBD2 (6 bases). CDR1 is SGHTA, CDR2 FQGTGA, per germline. The CDR3 is 13 amino acids. V was cut by 5 bases and J by 9 bases, with 14 bases left in between. The CDR3 DNA sequence: TGTGCCAGCAGCCAAGGTAGCGGCGCCATTCAGTACTTC. Protein product: CASSQGSGAIQYF.

The chain couples TRBV6-5 to TRBJ2-4; either TRBD1 or TRBD2 may fit D (5 bases each). Trimming removed 5 bases from V and 0 bases from J, with 11 bases in between. Germline V gives CDR1 MNHEY, CDR2 SVGAGI. The CDR3 extends over 15 amino acids. CDR3: CASSRDGVAKNIQYF. As DNA, the CDR3 is TGTGCCAGCAGTAGGGACGGCGTAGCCAAAAACATTCAGTACTTC.

The chain combines TRBV5-6 with TRBJ2-2; D gene ambiguous. This CDR3 is built from 13 residues. Germline values: CDR1 SGHDT, CDR2 YYEEEE. V lost 0 bases to trimming and J lost 6 bases, with 6 bases between them. This CDR3 reads CASSLGRPGELFF. CDR3 DNA: TGTGCCAGCAGCTTGGGCCGACCCGGGGAGCTGTTTTTT.

This clonotype showed up just a few times. The rearrangement joins TRBV9 to TRBJ2-6, with 7 bases matching TRBD1. The ends lost 3 bases at V and 0 bases at J; junction bases unmatched: 12. The germline gives CDR1 SGDLS, CDR2 YYNGEE. The CDR3 length is 19 residues. The CDR3 DNA sequence: TGTGCCAGCAGCGCACGCGGACAGGAAATTATCTCTGGGGCCAACGTCCTGACTTTC. This sequence encodes CASSARGQEIISGANVLTF.

This clonotype was seen more than once but under ten times. The J gene is TRBJ1-3, the V gene TRBV12-3 or TRBV12-4; 7 bases are shared with TRBD1. The V segment lost 5 bases and the J segment 0 bases; nucleotides outside the gene matches: 4. The CDR3 extends over 15 amino acids. This CDR3 is CASSPGQDSGNTIYF. The CDR3 coding sequence is TGTGCCAGCAGTCCCGGACAGGACTCTGGAAACACCATATATTTT.

This sequence joins TRBV9 and TRBJ1-6; 9 bases align to TRBD1. The V and J ends lost 2 bases and 6 bases, in that order; junction bases with no gene match: 3. Germline V lookup: CDR1 SGDLS, CDR2 YYNGEE. This CDR3 region has 15 residues. The CDR3 nucleotides are TGTGCCAGCAGCGTTTGGGACAGGGCTAATTCACCCCTCCACTTT. Translation: CASSVWDRANSPLHF.

This clonotype was counted between two and nine times. The chain is built from TRBV4-3 and TRBJ1-1; D is ambiguous. CDR3 length: 14 residues. CDR1 and CDR2 from the germline V gene are LGHNA and YSLEER. Between the trimmed V and J ends, which lost 0 bases and 4 bases, there was a span of 9 bases. CDR3 DNA sequence: TGCGCCAGCAGCCAAGATCTCAGCCCCACTGAAGCTTTCTTT. Residues: CASSQDLSPTEAFF.

The V gene is TRBV5-4, the J gene TRBJ2-2; the D gene could be TRBD1 or TRBD2 (6 bases each). The length of the CDR3 is 17 residues. V was clipped by 0 bases and J by 6 bases, with 18 bases between them. In germline, CDR1 is SGHNT, CDR2 YYREEE (reference sequence). In DNA, the CDR3 is TGTGCCAGCAGCTTGGGTTCGGGGGCCCTTCCTCCCGGGGAGCTGTTTTTT. Amino acids: CASSLGSGALPPGELFF.

The chain employs TRBV12-3 or TRBV12-4 and TRBJ2-3; perhaps TRBD1 as D (6 bases). This CDR3 has 15 residues. Trimming left V 2 bases short and J 0 bases short, with 9 bases between. The CDR3 nucleotides read TGTGCCAGCAGTTTATGGGGGACAAGCACAGATACGCAGTATTTT. Protein product: CASSLWGTSTDTQYF.